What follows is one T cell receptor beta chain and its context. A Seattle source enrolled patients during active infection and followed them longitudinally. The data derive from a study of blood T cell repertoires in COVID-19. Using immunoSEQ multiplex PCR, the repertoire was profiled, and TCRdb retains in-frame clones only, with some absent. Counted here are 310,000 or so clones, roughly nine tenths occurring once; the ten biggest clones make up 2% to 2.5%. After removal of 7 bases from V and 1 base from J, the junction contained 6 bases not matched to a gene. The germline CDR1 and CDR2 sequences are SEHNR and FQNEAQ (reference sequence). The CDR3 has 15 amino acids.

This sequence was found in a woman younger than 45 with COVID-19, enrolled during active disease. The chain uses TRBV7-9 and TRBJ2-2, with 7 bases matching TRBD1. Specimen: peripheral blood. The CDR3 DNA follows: TGTGCCAGCATTCCCCGGACAGGGAACACCGGGGAGCTGTTTTTT. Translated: CASIPRTGNTGELFF.